The next 18 T cell receptor beta chains were all read from a single sample in a study of identical twins' blood T cells. TCRdb re-derived calls from the 5' RACE reads in MiXCR, one entry per CDR3 protein. The data hold hundreds of thousands of distinct CDR3 sequences, with under 30% observed a single time. Sequencing used PBMCs. These TCRs come from a woman aged 18-55 years in good health.

The sample holds many counts of this clonotype. This chain uses TRBV20-1 with TRBJ1-1, with D hard to call. Germline CDR1 and CDR2: DFQATT and SNEGSKA (reference sequence). The CDR3 is 12 amino acids. Trimming pared 3 bases from V and 1 base from J, leaving 6 bases between. CDR3 DNA sequence: TGCAGTGCTAGTCTCAGGAACACTGAAGCTTTCTTT. The encoded protein is CSASLRNTEAFF.

The chain employs TRBV19 and TRBJ1-1; possibly TRBD1 for D (6 bases). Germline V gene lookup returns CDR1 LNHDA and CDR2 SQIVND (reference sequence). The CDR3 runs to 16 residues. Trimming removed 3 bases from V and 0 bases from J, with 14 bases in between. CDR3 nucleotide sequence: TGTGCCAGTAGTATTGACAGGCGACCGATGAACACTGAAGCTTTCTTT. This sequence encodes CASSIDRRPMNTEAFF.

This clonotype was detected a few times. V usage is TRBV7-2 and J usage is TRBJ1-2, with no clear D. Looked up from germline, CDR1 is SGHTA and CDR2 is FQGNSA. This CDR3 comprises 15 residues. V was cut by 2 bases and J by 7 bases, with 17 bases left in between. The CDR3 DNA reads as TGTGCCAGCAGCTTACCGGGCCTTCAGAAGGGTGGCTACACCTTC. Amino acids: CASSLPGLQKGGYTF.

This clonotype was seen only a few times. This chain connects TRBV4-2 to TRBJ2-7; D is unclear. The CDR3 loop spans 14 amino acids. CDR1 and CDR2 (germline): LGHNA, YNFKEQ. V was cut by 1 base and J by 3 bases, with 10 bases left in between. The CDR3 DNA follows: TGTGCCAGCAGCCAAGGGACGGTTAACTACGAGCAGTACTTC. It encodes CASSQGTVNYEQYF.

This clonotype was seen more than once but under ten times. The CDR3 region has the DNA TGCAGTGCGAACGGACTAGCGGGAAAGCACTACACAGATACGCAGTATTTT. Translation gives CSANGLAGKHYTDTQYF. The chain employs TRBV20-1 and TRBJ2-3; 12 nucleotides agree with TRBD2. The CDR3 runs to 17 residues. The germline V gene encodes CDR1 DFQATT and CDR2 SNEGSKA (reference sequence). V lost 6 bases, J lost 2 bases, and 12 bases stayed unmatched.

V gene TRBV10-1 combines with J gene TRBJ2-1; no firm D call. Germline lookup yields CDR1 WNHNN and CDR2 SYGVQD (reference sequence). CDR3 length: 16 residues. The V end lost 0 bases, the J end lost 8 bases, and 17 bases lay between the germline ends. DNA of the CDR3: TGCGCCAGCAGTGAGTCTAGCAGGATCGGTGGCTATGAGCAGTTCTTC. This translates into CASSESSRIGGYEQFF.

This clonotype was counted only a few times. V usage is TRBV2 and J usage is TRBJ1-2; D not certain. Germline lookup yields CDR1 SNHLY and CDR2 FYNNEI. Deletions cut 10 bases from V and 0 bases from J, with 12 bases between. The length of the CDR3 is 13 residues. The CDR3 DNA sequence: TGTGCCACCGATCAGGAATCTAACTATGGCTACACCTTC. Its protein product is CATDQESNYGYTF.

Details on this clonotype: This may come from a read error, since a much larger clone is one base off. As DNA, the CDR3 is TGTGCCATCAGTGAGTCGGGCCGGGGTGGCGATCAGCCCCAGCATTTT. Its translation is CAISESGRGGDQPQHF. The chain recombines TRBV10-3 with TRBJ1-5; no clear D gene. The CDR3 runs to 16 residues. CDR1 and CDR2 from the germline V gene are ENHRY and SYGVKD. The germline V and J ends were trimmed by 0 bases and 5 bases, with 14 bases remaining between them.

A few counts support this clonotype. J is TRBJ1-1 and V is TRBV5-1; D remains ambiguous. Trimming took off 0 bases at V and 3 bases at J, with 12 bases between the two ends. CDR3 size: 15 residues. In germline, CDR1 is SGHRS, CDR2 YFSETQ. The CDR3 reads CASSLVPGWDTEAFF. The CDR3 nucleotides read TGCGCCAGCAGCTTGGTTCCGGGTTGGGACACTGAAGCTTTCTTT. Looking up the rest from reference TRBV5-1 and TRBJ1-1 gives the full variable domain: KAGVTQTPRYLIKTRGQQVTLSCSPISGHRSVSWYQQTPGQGLQFLFEYFSETQRNKGNFPGRFSGRQFSNSRSEMNVSTLELGDSALYLCASSLVPGWDTEAFFGQGTRLTVV.

The chain couples TRBV4-3 to TRBJ2-7, with a possible D match to TRBD2 (5 bases). The germline V and J ends were trimmed by 0 bases and 2 bases, with 11 bases remaining between them. This CDR3 comprises 15 residues. Germline V lookup: CDR1 LGHNA, CDR2 YSLEER. CDR3 coding DNA: TGCGCCAGCAGCCAAGATGCTAGCCCTCCCTACGAGCAGTACTTC. This codes for CASSQDASPPYEQYF.

In its sample, this clonotype was seen many times. This rearrangement joins TRBV20-1 to TRBJ2-3; D gene ambiguous. Germline lookup yields CDR1 DFQATT and CDR2 SNEGSKA (reference sequence). Trimming took 0 bases from V and 4 from J, leaving 8 bases between them. This CDR3 has 13 amino acids. CDR3: CSARESRADTQYF. The CDR3, as DNA: TGCAGTGCTAGAGAAAGTCGGGCAGATACGCAGTATTTT.

This clonotype was detected ten times or more. The chain recombines TRBV6-5 with TRBJ1-3; D is possibly TRBD1 (6 bases). V was pared by 0 bases and J by 7 bases, with 16 bases between. Per germline, CDR1 MNHEY and CDR2 SVGAGI. The CDR3 has 16 residues. CDR3 sequence reads: CASSYSPRQAVNTIYF. In DNA form, the CDR3 reads TGTGCCAGCAGTTACTCGCCAAGACAGGCTGTCAACACCATATATTTT.

The sample holds many counts of this clonotype. The rearrangement uses TRBV15 and TRBJ1-4; D unclear. V lost 0 bases and J lost 8, with 13 bases in between. This CDR3 is built from 15 residues. Germline assignment: CDR1 LNHNV and CDR2 YYDKDF (reference sequence). The chain's CDR3 is CATSRDSGRAEKLFF. The CDR3 DNA sequence: TGTGCCACCAGCAGAGATTCTGGACGCGCGGAAAAACTGTTTTTT.

The V gene is TRBV7-2, the J gene TRBJ1-5; TRBD1 is a possible D gene (6 bases). The germline V gene has CDR1 SGHTA and CDR2 FQGNSA. The CDR3 consists of 17 residues. Trimming pared 1 base from V and 2 bases from J, leaving 15 bases between. The CDR3 protein is CASSLGVGGLRNQPQHF. The CDR3 nucleotides are TGTGCCAGCAGCTTAGGGGTCGGGGGGCTTCGCAATCAGCCCCAGCATTTT. Based on the CDR3 plus reference TRBV7-2 and TRBJ1-5, the full variable domain is GAGVSQSPSNKVTEKGKDVELRCDPISGHTALYWYRQSLGQGLEFLIYFQGNSAPDKSGLPSDRFSAERTGGSVSTLTIQRTQQEDSAVYLCASSLGVGGLRNQPQHFGDGTRLSIL.

V is TRBV7-6 and J is TRBJ1-6; weak D call: TRBD1 (6 bases). Trimming took 3 bases from V and 8 from J, leaving 14 bases between them. The CDR3 consists of 15 residues. Germline CDR1 SGHVS, CDR2 FNYEAQ. CDR3 in amino acids: CASSLVQGRDSPLHF. The CDR3 nucleotides read TGTGCCAGCAGCTTGGTTCAGGGGAGAGATTCACCCCTCCACTTT.

This clonotype has ten or more counts. The rearrangement links TRBV29-1 to TRBJ2-7; D remains unclear. The germline V gene has CDR1 SQVTM and CDR2 ANQGSEA. The CDR3 consists of 14 residues. Trimming took off 4 bases at V and 2 bases at J, with 15 bases between the two ends. The CDR3 loop is CSVVPGLLPYEQYF. The CDR3 DNA is TGCAGCGTTGTCCCCGGGCTTCTCCCCTACGAGCAGTACTTC.

This clonotype was seen only a few times. The rearrangement links TRBV5-1 to TRBJ1-1; maybe TRBD1 (6 bases). The CDR3 sequence is 15 residues long. Germline V gives CDR1 SGHRS, CDR2 YFSETQ. V was trimmed by 5 bases and J by 4 bases, leaving 18 bases between them. The CDR3 region is CASSEQQGFGTEAFF. The DNA of the CDR3 is TGCGCCAGCAGTGAGCAACAGGGTTTTGGCACTGAAGCTTTCTTT. The whole variable domain, remainder taken from reference TRBV5-1 and TRBJ1-1, is KAGVTQTPRYLIKTRGQQVTLSCSPISGHRSVSWYQQTPGQGLQFLFEYFSETQRNKGNFPGRFSGRQFSNSRSEMNVSTLELGDSALYLCASSEQQGFGTEAFFGQGTRLTVV.

As concerns this clonotype: This may be a read error: a much more frequent sequence differs by one nucleotide. This chain links TRBV2 with TRBJ1-1; no firm D call. Germline CDR1 reads SNHLY; CDR2 reads FYNNEI. This CDR3 comprises 13 residues. The DNA for the CDR3 is TGTGCCTGCAGAGACCTCATGAACACTGAAGCTTTCTTT. Protein sequence: CACRDLMNTEAFF.